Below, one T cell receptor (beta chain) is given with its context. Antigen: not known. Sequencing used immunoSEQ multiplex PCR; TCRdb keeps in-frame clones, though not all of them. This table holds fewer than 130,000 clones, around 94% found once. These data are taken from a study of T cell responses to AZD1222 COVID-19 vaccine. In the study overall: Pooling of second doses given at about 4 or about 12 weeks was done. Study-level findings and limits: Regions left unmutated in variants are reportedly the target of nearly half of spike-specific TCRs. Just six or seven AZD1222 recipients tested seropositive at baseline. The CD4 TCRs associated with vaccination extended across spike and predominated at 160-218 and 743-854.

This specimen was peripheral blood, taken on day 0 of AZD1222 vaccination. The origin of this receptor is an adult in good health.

The CDR3 DNA sequence: TGTGCCAGCAACCCAAGCACAGGGCTGAACACTGAAGCTTTCTTT. Translation gives CASNPSTGLNTEAFF. V usage is TRBV5-6 and J usage is TRBJ1-1, with D tentatively TRBD1 (6 bases). V was clipped by 6 bases and J by 0 bases, with 15 bases between them. The length of the CDR3 is 15 residues. CDR1 is SGHDT and CDR2 is YYEEEE in the germline V gene.